This TCR beta chain is drawn from a study of T cell responses to AZD1222 COVID-19 vaccine. V lost 7 bases and J lost 0, with 9 bases in between. Germline V gene data show CDR1 as LNHDA and CDR2 as SQIVND (reference sequence). The CDR3 contains 13 residues. Profiling relied on immunoSEQ multiplex PCR, and the TCRdb table lists in-frame clones only, not all of them. The data contain around 160,000 clones, 90% to 95% of them singletons. Whole-study findings and limits: Females made up more of the donors, who were largely white British, and clonal diversity may have come out too low. After two AZD1222 doses, spike-specific TCR breadth and depth rose versus day 0. The peak T cell response came first, and repertoires were sampled only after it. A reported finding is that nearly half of spike-specific TCRs target unmutated variant regions.

With respect to this clone: The target antigen is unknown.

The gene calls are TRBV19 and TRBJ1-1; D gene ambiguous. The input for sequencing was peripheral blood, taken on day 0 of AZD1222 vaccination. This TCR derives from an adult in good health. DNA for the CDR3: TGTGCCAGTACTGGGGTGATGAACACTGAAGCTTTCTTT. Translated: CASTGVMNTEAFF.